A selection of T cell receptor beta chains follows, all from one sample in a study of response to subunit inactivated influenza vaccine. TCRdb reprocessed the RT-PCR reads via MiXCR and lists one record per CDR3 protein. This sample carries around 490,000 distinct CDR3 sequences, 7.6% of them seen once, and the ten largest clones take 10% to 15%. The material was PBMCs from blood, obtained around 25 months after vaccination. These receptors were collected from a man between 50 and 69 years old who received an inactivated influenza vaccine. Each CDR3 is given with its conserved first and last residue. The D gene is left open where the match is weak. Size is omitted from some rows. Given values are once, few, many or a class for expanded clones.

>TRBJ2-7|NA|NA|TRBV6-2/TRBV6-3
CASSYEAGLYIWYEQYF
TGTGCCAGCAGTTATGAGGCGGGACTTTACATTTGGTACGAGCAGTACTTC
>TRBJ1-2|TRBD1|NA|TRBV5-4
CASSWTGATGGYTF
TGTGCCAGCAGCTGGACAGGGGCCACGGGAGGCTACACCTTC
>TRBJ2-3|TRBD1|few|TRBV4-3
CASSQGVMSRDRFTDTQYF
TGCGCCAGCAGCCAGGGAGTTATGTCCAGGGACAGATTCACAGATACGCAGTATTTT
>TRBJ2-7|NA|few|TRBV3-1
CASSQEGRSYYEQYF
TGTGCCAGCAGCCAAGAAGGTCGGAGTTACTACGAGCAGTACTTC
>TRBJ2-7|TRBD2|NA|TRBV30
CAWSAEGLALYF
TGTGCCTGGAGTGCAGAAGGACTAGCTTTGTACTTC
>TRBJ1-4|NA|NA|TRBV4-1
CASSHLVWGEKLFF
TGCGCCAGCAGCCACCTAGTTTGGGGTGAAAAACTGTTTTTT
>TRBJ2-7|TRBD2|many|TRBV3-1
CASSLGLAGYYEQYF
TGTGCCAGCAGCCTCGGACTAGCGGGTTACTACGAGCAGTACTTC
>TRBJ2-5|TRBD1|many|TRBV20-1
CSASPRGRRETQYF
TGCAGTGCTAGTCCAAGGGGGCGCCGGGAGACCCAGTACTTC
>TRBJ2-3|NA|few|TRBV7-2
CASSLAPVGGRDTQYF
TGTGCCAGCAGCTTAGCCCCTGTGGGGGGCAGAGATACGCAGTATTTT
>TRBJ1-6|NA|many|TRBV3-1
CASSQDQGRSPLHF
TGTGCCAGCAGCCAAGATCAAGGGCGCTCACCCCTCCACTTT
>TRBJ2-3|NA|many|TRBV7-3
CASSLRADNTDTQYF
TGTGCCAGCAGCTTAAGAGCGGATAACACAGATACGCAGTATTTT
>TRBJ2-1|NA|few|TRBV6-1
CASHLQGGGEQFF
TGTGCCAGCCACCTACAGGGAGGAGGTGAGCAGTTCTTC
>TRBJ2-7|TRBD1|NA|TRBV7-8
CASSFQGALSYEQYF
TGTGCCAGCAGCTTCCAGGGGGCTTTATCCTACGAGCAGTACTTC
>TRBJ1-5|TRBD1|NA|TRBV7-6
CASSLGQGSGQPQHF
TGTGCCAGCAGCTTAGGACAGGGCTCGGGGCAGCCCCAGCATTTT
>TRBJ2-3|NA|NA|TRBV12-2
CASRSLEVPGATDTQYF
TGTGCAAGTCGCTCGCTCGAAGTTCCGGGAGCCACAGATACGCAGTATTTT
>TRBJ2-7|TRBD2|few|TRBV3-1
CASSQTTSGRGYEQYF
TGTGCCAGCAGCCAGACGACTAGCGGGAGAGGGTACGAGCAGTACTTC
>TRBJ1-1|NA|NA|TRBV20-1
CSADGWGDRGNTEAFF
TGCAGTGCTGACGGCTGGGGGGACCGCGGGAACACTGAAGCTTTCTTT
>TRBJ2-1|TRBD1|NA|TRBV12-3/TRBV12-4
CASRSDRGSYNEQFF
TGTGCCAGCAGATCCGACAGGGGGAGTTACAATGAGCAGTTCTTC
>TRBJ2-2|NA|many|TRBV28
CAHQDNTGELFF
TGTGCCCACCAAGACAACACCGGGGAGCTGTTTTTT
>TRBJ1-5|NA|many|TRBV10-3
CAISGFGSRPLYSNQPQHF
TGTGCCATCAGTGGGTTCGGTAGTAGGCCCCTATATAGCAATCAGCCCCAGCATTTT
>TRBJ1-2|NA|many|TRBV12-3/TRBV12-4
CASSLGSGHHRYTF
TGTGCCAGCAGTTTAGGGTCGGGACATCATCGCTACACCTTC
>TRBJ2-7|NA|few|TRBV14
CASSQHRGGEQYF
TGTGCCAGCAGCCAACACAGGGGAGGGGAGCAGTACTTC